Listed below are T cell receptor beta chains from one sample, sequenced in a study of blood T cell repertoires in COVID-19. Only in-frame clones appear in the TCRdb table, and some are missing; sequencing was by immunoSEQ multiplex PCR. The sample has about 150,000 clones; about 80% are singletons. Sequenced: peripheral blood. Source of these receptors: a man aged 60 to 69 with acute or convalescent COVID-19. CDR3s include the opening cysteine and the closing phenylalanine or tryptophan. A D gene is named only where the DNA matches it firmly. Where a row states a size, it is once, few, many or the class of an expanded clone; other rows omit it.

J,V,size,D,DNA,CDR3
TRBJ2-2,TRBV19,-,-,TGTGCCAGTAGTATGGGGCGGAGTAGGACCGGGGAGCTGTTTTTT,CASSMGRSRTGELFF
TRBJ2-5,TRBV4-2,-,-,TGTGCCAGCAGCCAAGCAGGGGAAGAGACCCAGTACTTC,CASSQAGEETQYF
TRBJ2-7,TRBV5-4,-,-,TGTGCCAGCAGCTTGGATATAGCGGTCACCTCCTACGAGCAGTACTTC,CASSLDIAVTSYEQYF
TRBJ1-2,TRBV4-2,-,-,TGTGCCAGCAGCCAAGTTGGCACACATGGCTACACCTTC,CASSQVGTHGYTF
TRBJ2-1,TRBV11-1,few,-,TGTGCCAGCAGCTTAGGGACAAACAATGAGCAGTTCTTC,CASSLGTNNEQFF
TRBJ2-5,TRBV11-2,-,TRBD2,TGTGCCAGCCATAGCGGGGGCCCCCCCGAGACCCAGTACTTC,CASHSGGPPETQYF
TRBJ1-2,TRBV12-3/TRBV12-4,-,TRBD1,TGTGCCAGCAGTGGGGACAGGGAAAAAACCTTC,CASSGDREKTF
TRBJ2-3,TRBV7-2,-,TRBD2,TGTGCCAGCAGCTTAGGGCTAGCGGACACAGATACGCAGTATTTT,CASSLGLADTDTQYF
TRBJ2-3,TRBV11-3,-,-,TGTGCCAGCAGCTTAGGGAGAGACAGGCCGGGGAGAACAAGCACAGATACGCAGTATTTT,CASSLGRDRPGRTSTDTQYF
TRBJ2-1,TRBV14,-,-,TGTGCCAGCAGCCAAGATTGGAGGAATGAGCAGTTCTTC,CASSQDWRNEQFF
TRBJ2-7,TRBV19,-,TRBD1,TGTGCCAGTAGTTTAAACAGGGGGCGCTCCTACGAGCAGTACTTC,CASSLNRGRSYEQYF
TRBJ2-3,TRBV24-1,once,TRBD2,TGTGCCACCAGTGGCCTAGCGGGAGGCCGATTCACAGATACGCAGTATTTT,CATSGLAGGRFTDTQYF
TRBJ1-2,TRBV27,-,-,TGTGCCAGCAGTTTAGACAGCACCTATGGCTACACCTTC,CASSLDSTYGYTF
TRBJ1-1,TRBV6-6,-,TRBD1,TGTGCCAGCAACCTACAGGGGACCACTGAAGCTTTCTTT,CASNLQGTTEAFF
TRBJ2-5,TRBV6-5,-,TRBD1,TGTGCCAGCAGTCCAGGGGGCAGAAAAGAGACCCAGTACTTC,CASSPGGRKETQYF
TRBJ2-7,TRBV11-2,-,-,TGTGCCAGCAGCTTACAGGGAGAGCAGTACTTC,CASSLQGEQYF
TRBJ1-3,TRBV9,-,-,TGTGCCAGCAGCTCCCCCGGGAACACCATATATTTT,CASSSPGNTIYF
TRBJ2-2,TRBV5-1,-,-,TGCGCCAGCAGCTTGGCAGGGATGACCGGGGAGCTGTTTTTT,CASSLAGMTGELFF
TRBJ1-1,TRBV18,few,-,TGTGCCAGCTCACCGGGGAGGGGCACTGAAGCTTTCTTT,CASSPGRGTEAFF
TRBJ1-6,TRBV7-2,few,TRBD1,TGTGCCAGCAGATTGGGACAGGGGGCTTCACCCCTCCACTTT,CASRLGQGASPLHF
TRBJ2-7,TRBV6-5,-,-,TGTGCCAGCAGCGCAGGGTATGTGTCGGGCGAGCAGTACTTC,CASSAGYVSGEQYF
TRBJ2-1,TRBV7-9,once,-,TGTGCCAGCAGGTTAGGGGGGGTGAGCTCCTACAATGAGCAGTTCTTC,CASRLGGVSSYNEQFF
TRBJ2-7,TRBV2,-,-,TGTGCCAGCAGGGGCGATTCCTACGAGCAGTACTTC,CASRGDSYEQYF
TRBJ1-5,TRBV7-2,-,-,TGTGCCAGCAGCTCTCAGGGGTTAGGGCAGCCCCAGCATTTT,CASSSQGLGQPQHF
TRBJ2-7,TRBV2,-,-,TGTGCCAGCACCCTTTACTACGAGCAGTACTTC,CASTLYYEQYF
TRBJ1-6,TRBV7-2,-,-,TGTGCCAGCAGCTTAGGCGGTCCCCAAAATTCACCCCTCCACTTT,CASSLGGPQNSPLHF
TRBJ2-1,TRBV7-9,-,-,TGTGCCAGCAGCTTATGGTCAGGGGCAGGCAATGAGCAGTTCTTC,CASSLWSGAGNEQFF
TRBJ1-3,TRBV7-9,-,TRBD1,TGTGCCAGCAGCCTGGACAGGGACGGAAACACCATATATTTT,CASSLDRDGNTIYF
TRBJ1-1,TRBV6-4,-,-,TGTGCCCCTAGCCACAGGGTGAACACTGAAGCTTTCTTT,CAPSHRVNTEAFF
TRBJ2-1,TRBV6-2/TRBV6-3,-,TRBD2,TGTGCCAGCAGTTTGGGACTAGCGGGGCCCAATGAGCAGTTCTTC,CASSLGLAGPNEQFF
TRBJ2-3,TRBV19,-,TRBD2,TGTGCCAGTAGTATAGATCGAAGACGACAAGCGGGAGTCTACACAGATACGCAGTATTTT,CASSIDRRRQAGVYTDTQYF
TRBJ2-5,TRBV18,once,-,TGTGCCAGCTCACCAGGCGGGGTCATGGAAGAGACCCAGTACTTC,CASSPGGVMEETQYF
TRBJ1-5,TRBV18,-,-,TGTGCCAGCTCACCGTTTTCGGGGGATAATCAGCCCCAGCATTTT,CASSPFSGDNQPQHF
TRBJ2-3,TRBV7-2,few,TRBD2,TGTGCCAGCAGCTGGCGGCCTAGCGGGGGCTATACGCAGTATTTT,CASSWRPSGGYTQYF
TRBJ2-7,TRBV28,-,TRBD1,TGTGCCAGCGAAACGGGACAGGGGGCTTACGAGCAGTACTTC,CASETGQGAYEQYF
TRBJ2-5,TRBV10-3,-,TRBD1,TGTGCCATCAGTGAGCGTGGGACAGGCGAGACCCAGTACTTC,CAISERGTGETQYF
TRBJ1-1,TRBV7-9,once,-,TGTGCCAGCAGCCCGGGAGGGCCCCCGAGCGCTTTCTTT,CASSPGGPPSAFF
TRBJ2-4,TRBV19,-,-,TGTGCCAGTAGCTTCCTACTAGCCAAAAACATTCAGTACTTC,CASSFLLAKNIQYF
TRBJ2-5,TRBV7-3,-,TRBD2,TGTGCCAGCAGCCCAGCGGGCGGGAGGTATGAGACCCAGTACTTC,CASSPAGGRYETQYF
TRBJ2-5,TRBV28,-,-,TGTGCCAGCAGTTTAACTAGTATCGAGACCCAGTACTTC,CASSLTSIETQYF
TRBJ2-5,TRBV27,once,TRBD1,TGTGCCAGCAGTCCCCTGACAGGGATCAGGCAAGAGACCCAGTACTTC,CASSPLTGIRQETQYF
TRBJ1-2,TRBV28,-,-,TGTGCCAGCAGTTTAATACAGGCGCATCTCTATGGCTACACCTTC,CASSLIQAHLYGYTF
TRBJ2-3,TRBV27,-,-,TGTGCCAGCAGTTTCGCTGCTAGCAGAACAGATACGCAGTATTTT,CASSFAASRTDTQYF
TRBJ2-3,TRBV9,-,TRBD2,TGTGCCAGCAGCGCACTAAGGCCGAGAAGGACTAGCGGGTCTCCTCCAGATACGCAGTATTTT,CASSALRPRRTSGSPPDTQYF
TRBJ2-7,TRBV18,-,TRBD1,TGTGCCAGCTCACCGAGGACAGGGCCCGAGCAGTACTTC,CASSPRTGPEQYF
TRBJ2-5,TRBV5-5,once,-,TGTGCCAGCAGCACCCCCGGTTGGGGGCACCAAGAGACCCAGTACTTC,CASSTPGWGHQETQYF
TRBJ2-7,TRBV19,-,TRBD1,TGTGCCTCAGGTTGGGGACAGGGTTCCTACGAGCAGTACTTC,CASGWGQGSYEQYF
TRBJ2-1,TRBV5-4,-,TRBD1,TGTGCCAGCAGCTTGGAAGTCAGGACAGGGGATAGGAATGAGCAGTTCTTC,CASSLEVRTGDRNEQFF
TRBJ2-1,TRBV18,-,TRBD2,TGTGCCAGCTCACCACGGGTAATAGCGGGAGTTAATGAGCAGTTCTTC,CASSPRVIAGVNEQFF
TRBJ2-6,TRBV21-1,-,-,TGTGCCGCCCATTCCGGGACAACGGACTCTGGGGCCAACGTCCTGACTTTC,CAAHSGTTDSGANVLTF
TRBJ1-5,TRBV19,-,TRBD1,TGTGCCAGTAACCCCCGGGACAGGGTCAATCAGCCCCAGCATTTT,CASNPRDRVNQPQHF
TRBJ1-6,TRBV19,-,-,TGTGCCACAAGGACGGGAAACCTAAATTCACCCCTCCACTTT,CATRTGNLNSPLHF
TRBJ1-3,TRBV10-3,-,TRBD1,TGTGCCATCAGTGAGCGGGACAGGAACCCTGGAAACACCATATATTTT,CAISERDRNPGNTIYF
TRBJ1-5,TRBV5-1,-,-,TGCGCCAGCAGCTTCGAGGGTTATCAGCCCCAGCATTTT,CASSFEGYQPQHF
TRBJ1-1,TRBV4-2,-,TRBD1,TGTGCCAGCAGCCTCGGGACAGCCAAGAACACTGAAGCTTTCTTT,CASSLGTAKNTEAFF